This T cell receptor (beta chain) originates from a study of beta chain features in type 1 diabetes. Notes on this clone: Its antigen is currently unknown.

Findings and limits, study-wide: The study notes PCR might favor shorter templates equally in patients and controls.

Every bit of the isolated RNA underwent reverse transcription, so sequencing read expressed TCRB transcripts. The data were produced by immunoSEQ multiplex PCR, yet TCRdb's version contains in-frame clones alone and is incomplete. The sample yields 330,000 or so clones, 13% to 15% seen once. With V trimmed by 3 bases and J by 11 bases, 8 bases remained unmatched. Germline CDR1 is LNHDA and CDR2 is SQIVND (reference sequence). CDR3 length equals 15 residues. This TCR came from a man under 40 in good health. The rearrangement joins TRBV19 to TRBJ1-6; 9 bases map to TRBD1. The specimen was central memory CD4+ T cells from blood. The CDR3 loop is CASSIGTGSAAPLHF. DNA for the CDR3: TGTGCCAGTAGTATCGGGACAGGGTCAGCTGCACCCCTCCACTTT.